This TCR beta chain comes out of a study of T cell repertoires in cytomegalovirus infection. TCRdb itself ran the reads through MiXCR, one entry per CDR3 protein. Found here are 150,000 to 200,000 distinct CDR3 sequences, roughly a fifth of them singletons; the top ten hold 2.5% to 3%. V lost 5 bases, J lost 0 bases, and 10 bases lay in between. From germline, CDR1 is KGHDR and CDR2 SFDVKD. The CDR3 spans 16 residues. This TCR was recovered from a human donor in good health (CMV status not recorded). Some clones in this sample may be carry-over from other donors' samples. The sequenced sample consisted of PBMCs. V is TRBV24-1 and J is TRBJ2-6; D not certain. Here the CDR3 reads CATSGSRISGANVLTF. CDR3 bases: TGTGCCACCAGTGGGTCGAGGATCTCTGGGGCCAACGTCCTGACTTTC.